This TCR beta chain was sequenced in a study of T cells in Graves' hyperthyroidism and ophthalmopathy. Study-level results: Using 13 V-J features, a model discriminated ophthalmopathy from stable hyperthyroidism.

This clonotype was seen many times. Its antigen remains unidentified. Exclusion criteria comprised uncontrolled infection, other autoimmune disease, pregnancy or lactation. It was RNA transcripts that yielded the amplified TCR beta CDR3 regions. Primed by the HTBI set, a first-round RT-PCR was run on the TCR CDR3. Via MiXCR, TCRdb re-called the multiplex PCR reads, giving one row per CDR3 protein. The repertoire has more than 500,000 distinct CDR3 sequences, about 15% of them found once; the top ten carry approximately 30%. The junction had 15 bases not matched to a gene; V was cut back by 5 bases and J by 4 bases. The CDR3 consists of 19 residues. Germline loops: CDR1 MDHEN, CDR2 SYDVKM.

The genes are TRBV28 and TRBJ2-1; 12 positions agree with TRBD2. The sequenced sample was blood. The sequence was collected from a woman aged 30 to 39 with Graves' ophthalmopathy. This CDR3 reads CASSVGPSGRALGYNEQFF. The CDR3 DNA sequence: TGTGCCAGCAGTGTAGGCCCTAGCGGGAGGGCCCTCGGTTACAATGAGCAGTTCTTC.